This TCR beta chain was identified during a study of beta chain features in type 1 diabetes. Findings and limits, study-wide: Patients' naive, central memory and Treg TCRB repertoires seemed closer to one another than those of healthy donors. Across all four CD4+ subsets, people with type 1 diabetes showed modestly shorter TCRB CDR3s.

CDR1 is SEHNR, CDR2 FQNEAQ, per germline (reference sequence). The CDR3 loop spans 15 amino acids. The junction had 6 bases not matched to a gene; V was cut back by 2 bases and J by 9 bases. Points on this clone: Its antigen remains unidentified.

A single heparinised draw of approximately 0.12 L on average was taken per donor. Isolated RNA was reverse transcribed in full, so expressed TCRB transcripts were sequenced. This table comes from immunoSEQ multiplex PCR, and its TCRdb copy is limited to in-frame clones, with some not included. This sample has roughly 100,000 clones; 25% to 35% occur once, and the top ten carry 0.5% to 0.55%. The V gene is TRBV7-9, the J gene TRBJ2-1; 11 bases are shared with TRBD2. This TCR was sampled from a woman under 30 with type 1 diabetes. The specimen sequenced was central memory CD4+ T cells from blood. CDR3 sequence (DNA): TGTGCCAGCAGCTTAACTAGCGGGAGTTTCAGTGAGCAGTTCTTC. Translated: CASSLTSGSFSEQFF.